Listed below are T cell receptor beta chains from one sample, sequenced in a study of shared clonotypes between healthy human individuals. Assay used: immunoSEQ multiplex PCR; TCRdb lists only in-frame clones, some missing. This sample has roughly 2,000,000 clones; around 96% occur once, and the top ten carry roughly 1%. The material sequenced was naive CD8+ T cells sorted from blood. The receptors originated from a man between 18 and 35 years old in good health. Both conserved end residues are part of each CDR3. Fields, in order: D gene, V gene, clone size, J gene, CDR3 protein, CDR3 DNA. A D gene is named only where the DNA matches it firmly. Clone size appears in some rows only: once, few, many, or a class for an expanded clone.

TRBD1,TRBV11-2,.,TRBJ2-7,CASSLEKIGDRGYEQYF,TGTGCCAGCAGCTTAGAAAAAATCGGGGACAGGGGGTACGAGCAGTACTTC
.,TRBV29-1,.,TRBJ1-2,CSVEDGRKGVAGYTF,TGCAGCGTTGAAGATGGTAGGAAGGGTGTCGCTGGCTACACCTTC
TRBD1,TRBV5-5,.,TRBJ1-6,CASRPDRQTYNSPLHF,TGTGCCAGCAGGCCGGACAGGCAAACCTATAATTCACCCCTCCACTTT
.,TRBV6-6,once,TRBJ2-5,CASSYPYQETQYF,TGTGCCAGCAGTTACCCGTACCAAGAGACCCAGTACTTC
.,TRBV10-3,.,TRBJ2-1,CAISESSPQEQFF,TGTGCCATCAGTGAGTCCTCACCCCAGGAGCAGTTCTTC
.,TRBV5-1,.,TRBJ1-5,CASSPGLQGGHQPQHF,TGCGCCAGCAGCCCCGGTTTGCAGGGAGGTCATCAGCCCCAGCATTTT
.,TRBV7-9,.,TRBJ1-2,CASSLDLMDDYTF,TGTGCCAGCAGCTTAGACCTTATGGATGACTACACCTTC
TRBD1,TRBV27,.,TRBJ2-5,CASSLFDRVGETQYF,TGTGCCAGCAGTTTATTTGACAGGGTTGGGGAGACCCAGTACTTC
TRBD1,TRBV28,.,TRBJ2-7,CASSLSSGGAYEQYF,TGTGCCAGCAGTTTATCCTCAGGGGGCGCGTACGAGCAGTACTTC
.,TRBV25-1,.,TRBJ2-5,CASSLFRHLEETQYF,TGTGCCAGCAGTCTATTCAGACATTTGGAAGAGACCCAGTACTTC
TRBD2,TRBV11-2,.,TRBJ2-5,CASSLRMEMGLAGEETQYF,TGTGCCAGCAGCTTACGGATGGAGATGGGACTAGCGGGAGAAGAGACCCAGTACTTC
.,TRBV19,.,TRBJ2-1,CASSMMENEQFF,TGTGCCAGTAGTATGATGGAGAATGAGCAGTTCTTC
TRBD2,TRBV7-9,once,TRBJ2-7,CASSLLGLGYEQYF,TGTGCCAGCAGCTTGTTGGGACTAGGCTACGAGCAGTACTTC
.,TRBV4-1,.,TRBJ1-2,CASSQKTPYGYTF,TGCGCCAGCAGCCAAAAGACACCCTATGGCTACACCTTC